This T cell receptor (beta chain) was recorded in a study of blood T cell repertoires in COVID-19. The wider study: Researchers got acute and convalescent COVID-19 samples from the United States, Italy and Spain. Sources were T cells, B-cell-depleted T cells, or PBMCs; the material itself was cDNA or gDNA.

Germline V CDR1 and CDR2: LNHNV, YYDKDF (reference sequence). This CDR3 is 15 amino acids long. V lost 0 bases to trimming and J lost 5 bases, with 11 bases between them. Source study methods: Amplification with reference gene primers provided the estimates of nucleated cell counts. TCRdb keeps only in-frame clones here, not all; method: immunoSEQ multiplex PCR. D and trimming come from the DNA, and the V and J calls and clone size come from that table. The profile shows about 110,000 clones, about four fifths of them singletons. The specimen was peripheral blood. The rearrangement uses TRBV15 and TRBJ1-5; a weak D match, TRBD1 (5 bases). The TCR comes from a woman over 75 with acute or convalescent COVID-19. CDR3 loop: CATSRDRAGYQPQHF. In nucleotides, the CDR3 is TGTGCCACCAGCAGAGATAGGGCAGGGTATCAGCCCCAGCATTTT.